This T cell receptor beta chain was documented in a study of tumor-infiltrating lymphocytes in primary liver carcinoma. About the research overall: Measuring about 4 to 10 cm across, the tumors were staged as T1-T3 N0M0. Findings and limits, study-wide: Paired tumor-adjacent and tumor-blood samples overlapped less than tumor region pairs did.

The source material, roughly 18-30 mg of unsorted bulk tissue, was used to co-extract RNA and DNA. From germline, CDR1 is SGHDT and CDR2 YYEEEE. CDR3 length: 15 residues. The researchers produced TCR beta cDNA from 500 ng total RNA with a constant-region primer. Libraries covering TCR beta were generated through three nested multiplex PCR rounds (using a slightly modified ARM-PCR). Use of TRBV1-TRBV30 forward primers with a C-beta reverse primer characterized the first two PCR rounds, which lasted about 11 cycles each. TCRdb passed the multiplex PCR reads through MiXCR, listing each CDR3 protein once. The sample includes some 30,000 distinct CDR3 sequences, 76% seen only once; the top ten take 36%. About this clonotype itself: Antigen unknown. An end of the junction does not agree with germline; a read error may underlie this.

The specimen sequenced was liver tumor tissue from sampling region 5. The subset here: tumor region T5, tumor centre. V usage is TRBV5-6 and J usage is TRBJ2-1; D may be TRBD2 (6 bases). The source of this sequence is a man aged 35 to 55 with primary liver carcinoma and hepatitis B virus infection. CDR3 loop: CVSSLGTERRVLQFF. CDR3 in DNA: TGTGTCAGCAGCCTAGGGACGGAGCGGAGGGTGCTTCAGTTCTTC.